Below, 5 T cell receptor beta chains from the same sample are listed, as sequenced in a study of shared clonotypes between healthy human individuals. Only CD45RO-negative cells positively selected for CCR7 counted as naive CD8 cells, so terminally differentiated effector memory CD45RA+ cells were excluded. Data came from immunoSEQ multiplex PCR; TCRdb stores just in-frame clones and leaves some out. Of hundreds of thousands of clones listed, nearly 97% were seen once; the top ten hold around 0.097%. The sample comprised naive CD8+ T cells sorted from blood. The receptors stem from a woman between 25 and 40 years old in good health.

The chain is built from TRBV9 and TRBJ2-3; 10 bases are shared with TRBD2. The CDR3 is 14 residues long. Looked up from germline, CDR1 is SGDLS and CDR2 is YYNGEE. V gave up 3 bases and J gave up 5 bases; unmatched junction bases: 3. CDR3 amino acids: CASSGTSGKDTQYF. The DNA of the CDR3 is TGTGCCAGCAGCGGAACTAGCGGGAAAGATACGCAGTATTTT.

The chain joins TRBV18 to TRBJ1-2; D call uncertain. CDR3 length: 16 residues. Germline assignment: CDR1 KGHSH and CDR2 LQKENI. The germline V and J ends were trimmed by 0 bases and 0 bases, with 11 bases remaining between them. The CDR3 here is CASSPPLETSNYGYTF. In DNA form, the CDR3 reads TGTGCCAGCTCACCACCGCTAGAGACTTCTAACTATGGCTACACCTTC.

This CDR3 is CASSTSSTDTQYF. As DNA, the CDR3 is TGTGCCAGCAGTACGTCTAGCACAGATACGCAGTATTTT. V usage is TRBV27 and J usage is TRBJ2-3; no clear D gene. Germline CDR1 is MNHEY and CDR2 is SMNVEV (reference sequence). Deletions cut 5 bases from V and 0 bases from J, with 6 bases between. The CDR3 consists of 13 residues.

In DNA, the CDR3 is TGTGCCAGCAGTTTATATAGCGGTGGGTACCAAGAGACCCAGTACTTC. This codes for CASSLYSGGYQETQYF. The rearrangement links TRBV27 to TRBJ2-5, with D possibly being TRBD2 (6 bases). CDR3 size: 16 residues. Germline assignment: CDR1 MNHEY and CDR2 SMNVEV (reference sequence). V was clipped by 1 base and J by 0 bases, with 12 bases between them.

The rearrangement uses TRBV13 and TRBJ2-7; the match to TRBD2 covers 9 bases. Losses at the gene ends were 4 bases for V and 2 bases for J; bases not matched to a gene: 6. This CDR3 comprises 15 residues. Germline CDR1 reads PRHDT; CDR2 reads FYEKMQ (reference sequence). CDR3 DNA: TGTGCCAGCAGCTCCCGGCGGGAGGGCCCCTACGAGCAGTACTTC. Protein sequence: CASSSRREGPYEQYF.